The T cell receptor (beta chain) under discussion was sequenced for a study of technical replicates of blood from a handful of donors. Only in-frame clones appear in the TCRdb table, and some are missing; sequencing was by immunoSEQ multiplex PCR. The table has about 66,000 clones, approximately 90% seen once. CDR3 length equals 15 residues. Germline V lookup: CDR1 LNHDA, CDR2 SQIVND (reference sequence). Trimming cost V 1 base and J 6 bases; bases outside gene matches: 7. V gene TRBV19 combines with J gene TRBJ2-3, with TRBD2 matching 7 bases. Sequenced input: PBMCs. The clonotype comes from a human donor in good health. Some clones in this sample may be carry-over from other donors' samples. As DNA, the CDR3 is TGTGCCAGTAGTATAGCTAGCGCCGGGAGGGATACGCAGTATTTT. It codes for CASSIASAGRDTQYF.